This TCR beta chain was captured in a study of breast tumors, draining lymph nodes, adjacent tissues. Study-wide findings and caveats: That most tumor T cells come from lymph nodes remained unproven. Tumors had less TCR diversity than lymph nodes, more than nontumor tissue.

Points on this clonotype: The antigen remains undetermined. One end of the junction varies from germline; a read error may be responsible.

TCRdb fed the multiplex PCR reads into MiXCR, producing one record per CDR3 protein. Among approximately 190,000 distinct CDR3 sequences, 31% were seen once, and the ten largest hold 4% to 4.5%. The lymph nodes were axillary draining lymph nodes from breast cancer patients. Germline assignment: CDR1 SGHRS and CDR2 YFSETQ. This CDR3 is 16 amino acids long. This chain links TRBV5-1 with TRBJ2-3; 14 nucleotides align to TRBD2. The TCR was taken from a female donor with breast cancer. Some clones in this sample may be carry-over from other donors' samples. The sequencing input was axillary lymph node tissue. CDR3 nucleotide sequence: TGTGCCAGCAGCAAGGGACTAGCGGGAGCGGCTGATACGCAGTATTTT. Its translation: CASSKGLAGAADTQYF.